The 27 T cell receptor beta chains presented below share a single source sample, sequenced in a study of T cell repertoires in aging, cancer and after chemotherapy. TRB rearrangements spanning V, D and J were amplified using mixed TRB-A/B primers. One entry per CDR3 protein, called by TCRdb with MiXCR from the multiplex PCR reads. The sample holds a few thousand distinct CDR3 sequences, roughly 25% seen once. Amplification of TCR beta used genomic DNA extracted from peripheral blood. Sequencing input: blood. These receptors came from a human donor with a solid tumor.

The chain employs TRBV30 and TRBJ2-7; 10 bases are shared with TRBD1. The J segment lost 2 bases and the V segment lost 5 bases, leaving 6 bases of the junction unmatched. This CDR3 has 14 amino acids. Germline assignment: CDR1 GTSNPN and CDR2 SVGIG (reference sequence). The CDR3 spells CAWGAGTGAYEQYF. CDR3 sequence (DNA): TGTGCCTGGGGAGCCGGGACAGGGGCCTACGAGCAGTACTTC.

This clonotype was counted a few times. This sequence joins TRBV5-1 and TRBJ2-2, with D possibly being TRBD1 (5 bases). There are 13 residues in the CDR3. Germline V gene lookup returns CDR1 SGHRS and CDR2 YFSETQ. Trimming took off 2 bases at V and 7 bases at J, with 9 bases between the two ends. This CDR3 reads CASSLAGHGELFF. CDR3 DNA: TGCGCCAGCAGCTTAGCTGGACACGGGGAGCTGTTTTTT.

Sample share makes this clonotype large. The chain carries TRBV7-3 and TRBJ2-1; 13 positions agree with TRBD2. Germline V gene data show CDR1 as SGHTA and CDR2 as FQGTGA. V lost 5 bases and J lost 9; bases outside the gene matches: 7. This CDR3 is built from 15 residues. The CDR3 coding sequence is TGTGCCAGCAGCCAACTAGCGGGAGGGTTGGGTGAGCAGTTCTTC. This translates into CASSQLAGGLGEQFF.

This clonotype was counted only a few times. V usage is TRBV19 and J usage is TRBJ2-4; D may be TRBD2 (5 bases). The CDR3 runs to 12 residues. Trimming stripped 5 bases from V and 7 bases from J, with 9 bases between. Germline loops: CDR1 LNHDA, CDR2 SQIVND (reference sequence). DNA of the CDR3: TGTGCCAGTAGTGAGGGCACGAACATTCAGTACTTC. Its protein is CASSEGTNIQYF.

This clonotype was picked up a small number of times. V is TRBV30 and J is TRBJ1-4; TRBD1 agrees at 7 bases. Trimming removed 4 bases from V and 6 bases from J; junction bases left unmatched: 8. Per the germline V gene, CDR1 is GTSNPN and CDR2 is SVGIG (reference sequence). This CDR3 is built from 14 residues. As DNA, the CDR3 is TGTGCCTGGAATTACCAGGGGGGTTATGAAAAACTGTTTTTT. Translated, it gives CAWNYQGGYEKLFF.

This clonotype was seen only a few times. CDR3 protein: CASMVGGPGELFF. The CDR3 DNA follows: TGTGCCAGCATGGTAGGGGGCCCCGGGGAGCTGTTTTTT. The chain couples TRBV5-5 to TRBJ2-2, with 7 positions matching TRBD1. J lost 6 bases, V lost 6 bases, and 5 bases had no gene match. CDR3 length: 13 residues. Germline V lookup: CDR1 SGHKS, CDR2 YYEKEE (reference sequence).

The chain is built from TRBV6-2 or TRBV6-3 and TRBJ2-5, with 9 positions matching TRBD2. The CDR3 loop spans 14 amino acids. The germline V gene has CDR1 MNHEY and CDR2 SVGEGT. V was clipped by 4 bases and J by 5 bases; unmatched bases: 5. The CDR3 DNA reads as TGTGCCAGCAGTTCCGGACTAGCGATGGAGACCCAGTACTTC. Translated: CASSSGLAMETQYF.

The chain recombines TRBV11-2 with TRBJ2-1, with 9 nucleotides matching TRBD1. Germline loops: CDR1 SGHAT, CDR2 FQNNGV. The CDR3 loop spans 18 amino acids. The junction had 13 bases not matched to a gene; V was cut back by 0 bases and J by 7 bases. The CDR3 DNA is TGTGCCAGCAGCTTAGATATGGGGACAGGGCGGTTTCAGAATGAGCAGTTCTTC. Translating it yields CASSLDMGTGRFQNEQFF.

This chain uses TRBV10-3 with TRBJ2-7, with D maybe TRBD1 (6 bases). CDR3 size: 12 residues. Looked up from germline, CDR1 is ENHRY and CDR2 is SYGVKD. V was shortened by 9 bases and J by 6 bases, with 15 bases between the two germline ends. DNA for the CDR3: TGTGCCATACGGGACACTCTGGTCGAGCAGTACTTC. This sequence encodes CAIRDTLVEQYF.

In this sample, this clonotype is medium-sized (0.01 to 0.1%). The chain recombines TRBV30 with TRBJ1-3, with TRBD1 matching over 7 bases. Germline V gene sequence: CDR1 GTSNPN, CDR2 SVGIG (reference sequence). CDR3 length: 14 amino acids. V trimming: 3 bases; J trimming: 3 bases; junction bases outside the gene matches: 5. The CDR3 DNA reads as TGTGCCTGGAGCCAGGGGGGAGGTGGAAACACCATATATTTT. This sequence encodes CAWSQGGGGNTIYF.

Of note for this clonotype: A read error may explain this, as a much larger clone is one base away. This rearrangement joins TRBV28 to TRBJ1-2; 8 bases line up with TRBD1. The CDR3 has 14 amino acids. Germline CDR1 reads MDHEN; CDR2 reads SYDVKM. The CDR3: CDSSPPGQVYGYTF. Written as DNA, the CDR3 is TGTGACAGCAGTCCCCCGGGACAGGTGTATGGCTACACCTTC.

This clonotype ranks as medium-sized (0.01 to 0.1%). The gene calls are TRBV19 and TRBJ1-6; no definite D call. V was clipped by 3 bases and J by 2 bases, with 8 bases between them. Looked up from germline, CDR1 is LNHDA and CDR2 is SQIVND (reference sequence). This CDR3 contains 15 residues. The CDR3 is CASSMGNTYNSPLHF. The CDR3 DNA follows: TGTGCCAGTAGTATGGGGAATACCTATAATTCACCCCTCCACTTT.

V is TRBV30 and J is TRBJ1-4, with unresolved D. Germline loops: CDR1 GTSNPN, CDR2 SVGIG (reference sequence). The CDR3 has 16 amino acids. The V end lost 4 bases, the J end lost 1 base, and 16 bases lay between the germline ends. DNA for the CDR3: TGTGCCTGGAATACTCCGGGCCGTTTAACTAATGAAAAACTGTTTTTT. Translated: CAWNTPGRLTNEKLFF.

Sample share makes this clonotype medium-sized. CDR3 DNA sequence: TGTGCCAGCAGTGAAGCGGAATACAATGAGCAGTTCTTC. Translating it yields CASSEAEYNEQFF. This rearrangement joins TRBV6-1 to TRBJ2-1, with no clear D. Germline CDR1 and CDR2: MNHNS and SASEGT. The CDR3 runs 13 residues. V shed 0 bases and J shed 4 bases, with 4 bases lying between them.

This clonotype was picked up a small number of times. In DNA, the CDR3 is TGTGCCAGCAGCTGGACAGGCTCCACCGGGGAGCTGTTTTTT. Translation: CASSWTGSTGELFF. The chain is built from TRBV7-3 and TRBJ2-2, with 7 bases lining up with TRBD1. The CDR3 is made up of 14 amino acids. V lost 4 bases, J lost 4 bases, and 3 bases stayed unmatched. Germline V gives CDR1 SGHTA, CDR2 FQGTGA.

A few counts support this clonotype. V usage is TRBV20-1 and J usage is TRBJ2-3; D is ambiguous. CDR1 is DFQATT and CDR2 is SNEGSKA in the germline V gene (reference sequence). Trimming stripped 0 bases from V and 0 bases from J, with 7 bases between. There are 14 residues in the CDR3. The CDR3 nucleotides are TGCAGTGCTAGAGATCCGGCGAGCACAGATACGCAGTATTTT. This codes for CSARDPASTDTQYF.

The chain combines TRBV10-3 with TRBJ2-1; D is uncertain. This CDR3 has 14 residues. Germline V gene lookup returns CDR1 ENHRY and CDR2 SYGVKD. With 6 bases removed from V and 4 bases from J, the gap between germline ends came to 13 bases. The CDR3 nucleotides read TGTGCCATCAGAACTGAGGAGAGGTACAATGAGCAGTTCTTC. This gives the protein CAIRTEERYNEQFF.

The chain joins TRBV12-3 or TRBV12-4 to TRBJ1-2; 7 nucleotides agree with TRBD1. The CDR3 is made up of 12 amino acids. Unmatched junction bases numbered 4, after V lost 4 bases and J lost 8 bases. This chain's CDR3 is CASSSRGQGYTF. CDR3 bases: TGTGCCAGCAGTTCTAGGGGGCAGGGCTACACCTTC.

The chain joins TRBV24-1 to TRBJ2-5; no clear D gene. Germline V lookup: CDR1 KGHDR, CDR2 SFDVKD. The CDR3 consists of 14 residues. Trimming took off 3 bases at V and 0 bases at J, with 7 bases between the two ends. The CDR3: CATSDVRYQETQYF. CDR3 DNA: TGTGCCACCAGTGATGTGCGGTACCAAGAGACCCAGTACTTC.

This chain joins TRBV7-9 and TRBJ2-5; 9 bases are a match to TRBD2. CDR1 and CDR2 from the germline V gene are SEHNR and FQNEAQ (reference sequence). The CDR3 contains 18 residues. With 4 bases clipped from V and 0 bases from J, the junction kept 12 bases outside the gene matches. The CDR3 spells CASSSPRLAGVYQETQYF. CDR3 bases: TGTGCCAGCAGCTCTCCTCGATTAGCGGGGGTGTACCAAGAGACCCAGTACTTC.

The chain joins TRBV18 to TRBJ1-6, with 10 nucleotides matching TRBD1. CDR3 length: 15 amino acids. The germline V gene has CDR1 KGHSH and CDR2 LQKENI. J lost 10 bases, V lost 5 bases, and 8 bases had no gene match. CDR3 protein: CASSEWTGGDSPLHF. The CDR3, as DNA: TGTGCCAGCTCAGAGTGGACAGGGGGGGACTCACCCCTCCACTTT.

This clonotype was detected only a few times. J is TRBJ2-1 and V is TRBV28; 10 bases are shared with TRBD1. Germline values: CDR1 MDHEN, CDR2 SYDVKM. V shed 7 bases, J shed 4 bases, and the junction held 4 bases outside the gene matches. The CDR3 contains 14 residues. The CDR3 DNA sequence: TGTGCCAGCATCCCGGGACAGGGGTACAATGAGCAGTTCTTC. It yields the protein CASIPGQGYNEQFF.

The chain uses TRBV6-2 or TRBV6-3 and TRBJ1-3; D is unclear. The CDR3 is 14 residues long. The V gene's germline CDR1 is MNHEY and CDR2 SVGEGT. CDR3 in DNA: TGTGTTAGCAGTTTGGAATACTCTGGAAACACCATATATTTT. It yields the protein CVSSLEYSGNTIYF.

The V and J genes are TRBV28 and TRBJ2-7; D not certain. Per the germline V gene, CDR1 is MDHEN and CDR2 is SYDVKM. The CDR3 sequence is 14 residues long. V was cut by 7 bases and J by 2 bases, with 15 bases left in between. The chain's CDR3 is CASTSAALTYEQYF. DNA for the CDR3: TGTGCCAGCACCTCTGCAGCTCTAACCTACGAGCAGTACTTC.

This chain uses TRBV27 with TRBJ1-5; 8 bases are a match to TRBD1. Germline V gene data show CDR1 as MNHEY and CDR2 as SMNVEV (reference sequence). V was pared by 9 bases and J by 6 bases, with 13 bases of the junction left unmatched. CDR3 length: 15 amino acids. CDR3 sequence: CARGRGLIFGQPQHF. CDR3 nucleotide sequence: TGTGCCAGAGGCAGGGGGCTTATATTTGGTCAGCCCCAGCATTTT.

The V call is TRBV28, the J call TRBJ2-7; D gene unclear. CDR3 length: 12 residues. Looked up from germline, CDR1 is MDHEN and CDR2 is SYDVKM. Trimming removed 2 bases from V and 4 bases from J, with 6 bases in between. CDR3 sequence: CASSLMGYEQYF. The DNA of the CDR3 is TGTGCCAGCAGTTTAATGGGATACGAGCAGTACTTC.

This chain links TRBV7-3 with TRBJ2-2; a possible D gene is TRBD1 (5 bases). V lost 2 bases, J lost 4 bases, and 23 bases lay in between. This CDR3 contains 19 residues. Germline CDR1 is SGHTA and CDR2 is FQGTGA. The CDR3 DNA is TGTGCCAGCAGCTTATCCCCGGCAGGACACATACGAGGCACCGGGGAGCTGTTTTTT. It translates to CASSLSPAGHIRGTGELFF.